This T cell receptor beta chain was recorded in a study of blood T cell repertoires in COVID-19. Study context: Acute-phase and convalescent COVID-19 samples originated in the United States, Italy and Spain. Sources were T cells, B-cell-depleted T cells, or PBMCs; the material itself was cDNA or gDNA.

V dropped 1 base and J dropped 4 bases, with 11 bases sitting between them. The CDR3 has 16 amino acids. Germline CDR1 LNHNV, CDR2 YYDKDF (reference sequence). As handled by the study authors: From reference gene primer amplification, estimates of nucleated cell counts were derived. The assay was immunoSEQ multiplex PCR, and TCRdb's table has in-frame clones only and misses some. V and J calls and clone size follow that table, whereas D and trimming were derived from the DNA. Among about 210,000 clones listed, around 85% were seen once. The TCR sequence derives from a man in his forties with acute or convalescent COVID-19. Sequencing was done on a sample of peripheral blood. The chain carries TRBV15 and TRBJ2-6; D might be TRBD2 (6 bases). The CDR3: CATSRVGGTGANVLTF. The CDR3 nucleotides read TGTGCCACCAGCAGAGTGGGGGGAACAGGGGCCAACGTCCTGACTTTC.